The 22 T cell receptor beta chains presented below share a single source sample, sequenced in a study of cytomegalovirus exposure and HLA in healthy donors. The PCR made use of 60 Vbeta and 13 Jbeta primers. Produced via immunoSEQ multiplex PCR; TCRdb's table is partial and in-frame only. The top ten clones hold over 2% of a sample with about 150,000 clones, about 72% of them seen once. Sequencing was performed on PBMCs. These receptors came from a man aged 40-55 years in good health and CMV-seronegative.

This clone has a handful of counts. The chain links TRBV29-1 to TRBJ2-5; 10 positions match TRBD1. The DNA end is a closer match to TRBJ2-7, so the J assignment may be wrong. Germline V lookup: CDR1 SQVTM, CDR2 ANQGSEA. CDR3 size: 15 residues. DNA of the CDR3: TGCAGCGTTGGGGGGGACAGGGGACCATCCTACGAGCAGTACTTC. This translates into CSVGGDRGPSYEQYF.

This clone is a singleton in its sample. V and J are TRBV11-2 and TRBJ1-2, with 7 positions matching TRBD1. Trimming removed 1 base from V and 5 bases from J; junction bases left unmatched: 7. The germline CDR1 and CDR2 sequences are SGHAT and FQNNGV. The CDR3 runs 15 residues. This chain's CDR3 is CASSLVGGAGYGYTF. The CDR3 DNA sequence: TGTGCCAGCAGCTTAGTAGGGGGCGCGGGGTATGGCTACACCTTC.

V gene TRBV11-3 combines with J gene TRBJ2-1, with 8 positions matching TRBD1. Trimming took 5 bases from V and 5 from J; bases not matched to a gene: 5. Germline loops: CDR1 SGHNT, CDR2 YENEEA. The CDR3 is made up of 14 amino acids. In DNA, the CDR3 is TGTGCCAGCAGCACCCAGGGGGCCAACAATGAGCAGTTCTTC. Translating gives CASSTQGANNEQFF.

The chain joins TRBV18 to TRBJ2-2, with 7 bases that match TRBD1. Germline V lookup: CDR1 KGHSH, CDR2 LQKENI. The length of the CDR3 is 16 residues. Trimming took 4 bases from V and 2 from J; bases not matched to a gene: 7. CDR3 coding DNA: TGTGCCAGCTCACGGGACAGTCAAATTAACACCGGGGAGCTGTTTTTT. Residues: CASSRDSQINTGELFF.

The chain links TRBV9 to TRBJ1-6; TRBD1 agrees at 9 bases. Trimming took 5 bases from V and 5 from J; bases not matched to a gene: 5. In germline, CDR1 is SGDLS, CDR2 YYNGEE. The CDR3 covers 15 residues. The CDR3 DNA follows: TGTGCCAGCAGTGGGACAGGGTTCAATAATTCACCCCTCCACTTT. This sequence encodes CASSGTGFNNSPLHF. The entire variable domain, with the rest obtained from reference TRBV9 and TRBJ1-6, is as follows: DSGVTQTPKHLITATGQRVTLRCSPRSGDLSVYWYQQSLDQGLQFLIQYYNGEERAKGNILERFSAQQFPDLHSELNLSSLELGDSALYFCASSGTGFNNSPLHFGNGTRLTVT.

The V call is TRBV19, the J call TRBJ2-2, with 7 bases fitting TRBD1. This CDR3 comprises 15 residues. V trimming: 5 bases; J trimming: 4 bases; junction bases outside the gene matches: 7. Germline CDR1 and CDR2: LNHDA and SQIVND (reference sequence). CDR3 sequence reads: CASSLGQATTGELFF. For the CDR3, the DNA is TGTGCCAGTAGTCTTGGACAGGCGACCACCGGGGAGCTGTTTTTT.

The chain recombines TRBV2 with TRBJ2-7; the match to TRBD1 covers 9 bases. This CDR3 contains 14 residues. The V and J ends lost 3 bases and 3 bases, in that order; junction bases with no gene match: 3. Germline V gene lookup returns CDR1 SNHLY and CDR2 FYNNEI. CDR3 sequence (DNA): TGTGCCAGCAGTGAGGGGGGACAGGGCTACGAGCAGTACTTC. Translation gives CASSEGGQGYEQYF.

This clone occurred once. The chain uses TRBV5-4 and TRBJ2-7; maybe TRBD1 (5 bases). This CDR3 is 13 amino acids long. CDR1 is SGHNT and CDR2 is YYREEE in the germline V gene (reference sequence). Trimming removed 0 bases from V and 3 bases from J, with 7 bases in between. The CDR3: CASSLDRRYEQYF. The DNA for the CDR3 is TGTGCCAGCAGCTTGGACAGGCGCTACGAGCAGTACTTC.

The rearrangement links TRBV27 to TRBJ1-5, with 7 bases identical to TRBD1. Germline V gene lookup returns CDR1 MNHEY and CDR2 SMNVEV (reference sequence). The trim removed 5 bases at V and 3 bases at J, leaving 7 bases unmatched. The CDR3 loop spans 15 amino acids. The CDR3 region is CASSPGTVFNQPQHF. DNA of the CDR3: TGTGCCAGCAGTCCCGGGACAGTTTTCAATCAGCCCCAGCATTTT.

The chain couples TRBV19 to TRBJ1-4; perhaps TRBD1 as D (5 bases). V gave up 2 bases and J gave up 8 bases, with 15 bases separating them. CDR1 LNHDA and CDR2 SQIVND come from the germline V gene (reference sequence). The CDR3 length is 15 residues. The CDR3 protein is CASSIQTGGREKLFF. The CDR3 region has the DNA TGTGCCAGTAGTATACAAACAGGAGGGCGAGAAAAACTGTTTTTT. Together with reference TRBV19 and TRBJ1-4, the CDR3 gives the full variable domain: DGGITQSPKYLFRKEGQNVTLSCEQNLNHDAMYWYRQDPGQGLRLIYYSQIVNDFQKGDIAEGYSVSREKKESFPLTVTSAQKNPTAFYLCASSIQTGGREKLFFGSGTQLSVL.

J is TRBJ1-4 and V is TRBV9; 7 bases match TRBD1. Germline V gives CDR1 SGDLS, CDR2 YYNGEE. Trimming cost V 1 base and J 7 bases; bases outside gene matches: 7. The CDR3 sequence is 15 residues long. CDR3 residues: CASSVSGTDFEKLFF. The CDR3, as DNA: TGTGCCAGCAGCGTATCCGGGACAGACTTTGAAAAACTGTTTTTT.

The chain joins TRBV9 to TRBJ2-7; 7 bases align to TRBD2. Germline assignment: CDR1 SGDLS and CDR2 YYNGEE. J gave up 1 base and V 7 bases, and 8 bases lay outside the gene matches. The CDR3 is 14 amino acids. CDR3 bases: TGTGCCAGCCGTCTGGCGGGAGTGTCCTACGAGCAGTACTTC. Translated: CASRLAGVSYEQYF. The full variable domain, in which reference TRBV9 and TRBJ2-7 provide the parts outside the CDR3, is DSGVTQTPKHLITATGQRVTLRCSPRSGDLSVYWYQQSLDQGLQFLIQYYNGEERAKGNILERFSAQQFPDLHSELNLSSLELGDSALYFCASRLAGVSYEQYFGPGTRLTVT.

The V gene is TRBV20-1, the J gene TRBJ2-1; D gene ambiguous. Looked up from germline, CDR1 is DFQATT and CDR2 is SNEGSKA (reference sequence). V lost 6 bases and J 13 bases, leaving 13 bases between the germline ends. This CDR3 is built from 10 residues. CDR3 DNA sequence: TGCAGTGCAGAGGCGGCCGATCAGTTCTTC. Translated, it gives CSAEAADQFF.

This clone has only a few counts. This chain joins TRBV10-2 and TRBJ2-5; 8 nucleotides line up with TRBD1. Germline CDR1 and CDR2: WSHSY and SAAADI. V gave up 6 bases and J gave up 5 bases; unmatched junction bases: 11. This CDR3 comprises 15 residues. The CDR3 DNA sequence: TGCGCCAGCAGCACGGGGTACCGACAGGGGGAGACCCAGTACTTC. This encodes CASSTGYRQGETQYF.

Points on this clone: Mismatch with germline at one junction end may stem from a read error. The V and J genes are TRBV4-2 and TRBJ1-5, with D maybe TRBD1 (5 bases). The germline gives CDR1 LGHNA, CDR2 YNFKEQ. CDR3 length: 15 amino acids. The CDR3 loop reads CAGSQLQEMYQPQHF. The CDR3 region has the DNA TGTGCCGGCAGCCAACTACAGGAGATGTATCAGCCCCAGCATTTT.

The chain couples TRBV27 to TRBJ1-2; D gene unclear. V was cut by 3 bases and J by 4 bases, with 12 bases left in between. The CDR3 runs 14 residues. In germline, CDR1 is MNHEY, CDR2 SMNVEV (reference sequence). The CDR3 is CASSFYGPPYGYTF. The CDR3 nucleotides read TGTGCCAGCAGTTTTTATGGGCCGCCCTATGGCTACACCTTC.

The CDR3: CASSGTARWGNQPQHF. The DNA for the CDR3 is TGTGCCAGCAGTGGGACAGCCCGCTGGGGCAATCAGCCCCAGCATTTT. This rearrangement joins TRBV2 to TRBJ1-5, with a tentative D call TRBD1 (6 bases). The germline CDR1 and CDR2 sequences are SNHLY and FYNNEI. V was shortened by 4 bases and J by 2 bases, with 15 bases between the two germline ends. This CDR3 comprises 16 residues.

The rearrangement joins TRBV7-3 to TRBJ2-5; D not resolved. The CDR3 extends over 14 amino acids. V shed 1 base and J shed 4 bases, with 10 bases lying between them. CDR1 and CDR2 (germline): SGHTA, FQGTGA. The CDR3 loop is CASSLSLSGETQYF. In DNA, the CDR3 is TGTGCCAGCAGCTTAAGTCTCAGTGGAGAGACCCAGTACTTC.

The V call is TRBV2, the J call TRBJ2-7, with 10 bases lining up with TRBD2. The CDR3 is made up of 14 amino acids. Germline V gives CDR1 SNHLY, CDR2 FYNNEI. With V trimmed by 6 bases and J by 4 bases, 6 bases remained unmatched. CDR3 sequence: CASRPTSGVYEQYF. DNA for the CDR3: TGTGCCAGCAGGCCAACTAGCGGGGTATACGAGCAGTACTTC.

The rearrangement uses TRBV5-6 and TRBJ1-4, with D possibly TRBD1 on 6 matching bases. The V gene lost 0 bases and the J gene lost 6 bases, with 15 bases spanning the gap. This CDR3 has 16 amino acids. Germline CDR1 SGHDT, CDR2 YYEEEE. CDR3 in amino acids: CASSLAGGRRDEKLFF. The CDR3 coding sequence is TGTGCCAGCAGCTTGGCCGGGGGGCGGAGGGATGAAAAACTGTTTTTT.

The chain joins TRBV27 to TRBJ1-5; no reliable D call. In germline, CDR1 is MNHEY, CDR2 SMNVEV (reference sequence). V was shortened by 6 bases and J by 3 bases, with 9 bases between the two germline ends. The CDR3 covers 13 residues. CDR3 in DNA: TGTGCCAGCAGGCAGCGGCTCAATCAGCCCCAGCATTTT. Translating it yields CASRQRLNQPQHF.

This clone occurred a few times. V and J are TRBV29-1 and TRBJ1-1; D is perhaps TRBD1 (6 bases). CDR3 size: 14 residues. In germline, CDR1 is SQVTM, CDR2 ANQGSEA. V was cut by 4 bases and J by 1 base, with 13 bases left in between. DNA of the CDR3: TGCAGCGTTGTGGGGGCGACGGCGAACACTGAAGCTTTCTTT. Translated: CSVVGATANTEAFF.